The 30 T cell receptor beta chains below were found in one sample sequenced in a study of PD-1 blockade in classical Hodgkin lymphoma. Using immunoSEQ multiplex PCR, the repertoire was profiled, and TCRdb retains in-frame clones only, with some absent. This sample has roughly 97,000 clones, with roughly 88% found just once. Every patient relapsed after autologous stem cell transplantation, and brentuximab vedotin exposure varied. This specimen was peripheral blood mononuclear cells (PBMCs), taken at baseline. These TCRs come from a human donor with classical Hodgkin lymphoma.

The CDR3 protein is CAWNGGGSSYNEQFF. DNA for the CDR3: TGTGCCTGGAACGGGGGTGGGAGCTCCTACAATGAGCAGTTCTTC. The chain has TRBV30 and TRBJ2-1; TRBD2 might be the D (6 bases). V lost 4 bases and J 0 bases, leaving 13 bases between the germline ends. The CDR3 runs 15 residues. Per the germline V gene, CDR1 is GTSNPN and CDR2 is SVGIG (reference sequence).

The V and J genes are TRBV2 and TRBJ2-1; 8 positions match TRBD2. The junction had 4 bases not matched to a gene; V was cut back by 4 bases and J by 5 bases. CDR1 is SNHLY, CDR2 FYNNEI, per germline. The CDR3 has 14 amino acids. CDR3 DNA sequence: TGTGCCAGCAGTGTTAATAGCGGGGACAATGAGCAGTTCTTC. This sequence encodes CASSVNSGDNEQFF.

The chain has TRBV5-1 and TRBJ1-1, with unresolved D. The CDR3 contains 15 residues. V gave up 0 bases and J gave up 2 bases, with 11 bases separating them. The germline gives CDR1 SGHRS, CDR2 YFSETQ. DNA of the CDR3: TGCGCCAGCAGCTTGGCCCCACCGGGAAACACTGAAGCTTTCTTT. Translating gives CASSLAPPGNTEAFF.

The chain couples TRBV6-1 to TRBJ2-5; D ambiguous. The CDR3 extends over 13 amino acids. CDR1 and CDR2 (germline): MNHNS, SASEGT. V gave up 5 bases and J gave up 1 base, with 8 bases separating them. The CDR3 is CASSFPIQETQYF. The CDR3 nucleotides are TGTGCCAGCAGTTTCCCGATCCAAGAGACCCAGTACTTC.

V usage is TRBV6-5 and J usage is TRBJ2-7, with D maybe TRBD2 (6 bases). The length of the CDR3 is 12 residues. The V end was cut by 6 bases, the J end by 4 bases, with 10 bases between. The V gene's germline CDR1 is MNHEY and CDR2 SVGAGI. The CDR3 reads CASSPGRYEQYF. CDR3 sequence (DNA): TGTGCCAGCAGCCCAGGGAGGTACGAGCAGTACTTC.

This clone has more than one count but fewer than ten. The chain uses TRBV7-9 and TRBJ1-1; D call uncertain. CDR3 length equals 14 residues. Germline CDR1 is SEHNR and CDR2 is FQNEAQ (reference sequence). V dropped 3 bases and J dropped 1 base, with 9 bases sitting between them. The CDR3 nucleotides are TGTGCCAGCAGCTTGATACAGCAGAACACTGAAGCTTTCTTT. This translates into CASSLIQQNTEAFF.

This chain links TRBV18 with TRBJ1-3; D remains unclear. CDR3 length: 15 amino acids. V was cut by 2 bases and J by 0 bases, with 8 bases left in between. Germline V lookup: CDR1 KGHSH, CDR2 LQKENI. CDR3 DNA sequence: TGTGCCAGCTCACCAACCGGGTCCTCTGGAAACACCATATATTTT. Encoded protein: CASSPTGSSGNTIYF.

This clone is large by share. This chain joins TRBV9 and TRBJ2-2; D remains ambiguous. This CDR3 spans 15 amino acids. V lost 2 bases to trimming and J lost 0 bases, with 8 bases between them. Germline CDR1 and CDR2: SGDLS and YYNGEE. As DNA, the CDR3 is TGTGCCAGCAGCGTCCAAGAGGCGAACACCGGGGAGCTGTTTTTT. Its protein product is CASSVQEANTGELFF.

This clone is a singleton in its sample. Other DNA variants within this sample encode the same CDR3. This chain links TRBV9 with TRBJ2-1; the match to TRBD2 covers 14 bases. This CDR3 spans 15 amino acids. The germline V gene has CDR1 SGDLS and CDR2 YYNGEE. Trimming took 3 bases from V and 8 from J; bases not matched to a gene: 4. CDR3 loop: CASSEGLAGVYEQFF. The CDR3 nucleotides are TGTGCCAGCAGCGAGGGACTAGCGGGAGTGTATGAGCAGTTCTTC.

The chain couples TRBV6-5 to TRBJ2-7, with D perhaps TRBD2 (5 bases). Germline V CDR1 and CDR2: MNHEY, SVGAGI. V lost 5 bases and J lost 7, with 15 bases in between. This CDR3 has 13 residues. CDR3 region: CASSLSGELEQYF. The CDR3 DNA sequence: TGTGCCAGCAGTCTCTCCGGGGAGCTGGAGCAGTACTTC.

This chain connects TRBV27 to TRBJ2-7, with D possibly TRBD1 on 6 matching bases. The V end lost 5 bases, the J end lost 2 bases, and 13 bases lay between the germline ends. This CDR3 has 14 amino acids. The germline CDR1 and CDR2 sequences are MNHEY and SMNVEV (reference sequence). CDR3 coding DNA: TGTGCCAGCAGTCTACAGGGACGCACCTACGAGCAGTACTTC. Residues: CASSLQGRTYEQYF.

J is TRBJ1-2 and V is TRBV6-5; no definite D call. The germline V and J ends were trimmed by 1 base and 0 bases, with 12 bases remaining between them. Germline lookup yields CDR1 MNHEY and CDR2 SVGAGI. The CDR3 totals 16 residues. CDR3 nucleotides: TGTGCCAGCAGTTACTTCGACGGAGGCCCTAACTATGGCTACACCTTC. Encoded protein: CASSYFDGGPNYGYTF.

The V call is TRBV5-1, the J call TRBJ2-3; D not certain. The germline gives CDR1 SGHRS, CDR2 YFSETQ. Deletions cut 0 bases from V and 1 base from J, with 6 bases between. This CDR3 is built from 14 residues. Here the CDR3 DNA reads TGCGCCAGCAGCTTGGGGTACCGCACAGATACGCAGTATTTT. It is translated as CASSLGYRTDTQYF.

The chain employs TRBV5-1 and TRBJ2-5; 8 bases fit TRBD1. The CDR3 totals 13 residues. Trimming removed 6 bases from V and 5 bases from J; junction bases left unmatched: 6. Germline V gene lookup returns CDR1 SGHRS and CDR2 YFSETQ. The CDR3 DNA follows: TGCGCCAGCACCGACAGGGGTCGGGAGACCCAGTACTTC. Amino acid sequence: CASTDRGRETQYF.

The chain employs TRBV29-1 and TRBJ2-1; 8 nucleotides align to TRBD2. CDR3 length: 16 amino acids. V was pared by 3 bases and J by 5 bases, with 12 bases of the junction left unmatched. CDR1 SQVTM and CDR2 ANQGSEA come from the germline V gene. In nucleotides, the CDR3 is TGCAGCGTTGATGGGATCTCGGGAGGGAGGGACAATGAGCAGTTCTTC. It is translated as CSVDGISGGRDNEQFF.

The chain joins TRBV10-3 to TRBJ1-1; possible D gene TRBD1, 5 bases. The CDR3 is 13 amino acids. Germline-derived CDR1 and CDR2 are ENHRY and SYGVKD. V lost 3 bases to trimming and J lost 5 bases, with 10 bases between them. The CDR3 sequence is CAISDPGETEAFF. CDR3 nucleotides: TGTGCCATCAGTGATCCGGGGGAGACTGAAGCTTTCTTT.

This chain uses TRBV10-3 with TRBJ2-2; 10 bases are shared with TRBD2. CDR1 and CDR2 (germline): ENHRY, SYGVKD. The CDR3 has 18 amino acids. Trimming cost V 0 bases and J 2 bases; bases outside gene matches: 6. CDR3 in DNA: TGTGCCATCAGTGAGTCATGGCTAGCGGGGGTCAACACCGGGGAGCTGTTTTTT. Translation gives CAISESWLAGVNTGELFF.

This chain uses TRBV11-2 with TRBJ2-1, with a possible D match to TRBD1 (5 bases). The CDR3 contains 15 residues. The germline V gene has CDR1 SGHAT and CDR2 FQNNGV. V dropped 5 bases and J dropped 8 bases, with 19 bases sitting between them. This CDR3 is CASSRLGDSADEQFF. CDR3 nucleotide sequence: TGTGCCAGCAGCCGCCTCGGTGACAGTGCTGATGAGCAGTTCTTC.

J is TRBJ1-2 and V is TRBV14; 7 nucleotides line up with TRBD1. CDR1 SGHDN and CDR2 FVKESK come from the germline V gene. CDR3 length equals 14 residues. V was pared by 1 base and J by 8 bases, with 7 bases of the junction left unmatched. CDR3 sequence (DNA): TGTGCCAGCAGCCAAGGAGCAGGGGGTGGCGGCTACACCTTC. This codes for CASSQGAGGGGYTF.

The chain couples TRBV28 to TRBJ1-1; no clear D. The CDR3 length is 12 residues. Deletions cut 2 bases from V and 5 bases from J, with 6 bases between. CDR1 MDHEN and CDR2 SYDVKM come from the germline V gene. The CDR3 sequence: CASSLGWTEAFF. The CDR3 nucleotides read TGTGCCAGCAGTTTAGGGTGGACTGAAGCTTTCTTT.

This chain uses TRBV7-2 with TRBJ2-7, with D tentatively TRBD1 (5 bases). Germline CDR1 reads SGHTA; CDR2 reads FQGNSA. V was clipped by 4 bases and J by 0 bases, with 10 bases between them. The CDR3 runs to 14 residues. The CDR3 region has the DNA TGTGCCAGCAGCTCCCGACAGAGCTCCTACGAGCAGTACTTC. Residues: CASSSRQSSYEQYF.

J is TRBJ1-2 and V is TRBV7-2; the D gene is possibly TRBD1 (5 bases). Trimming took off 1 base at V and 14 bases at J, with 14 bases between the two ends. The CDR3 is made up of 12 amino acids. Germline V lookup: CDR1 SGHTA, CDR2 FQGNSA. The CDR3 bases are TGTGCCAGCAGCTTAGTAGTGGGGGACGAGACCTTC. It encodes CASSLVVGDETF.

J is TRBJ2-3 and V is TRBV13; D gene uncertain. From germline, CDR1 is PRHDT and CDR2 FYEKMQ (reference sequence). V lost 4 bases and J lost 0, with 5 bases in between. The CDR3 is 13 amino acids. The CDR3 coding sequence is TGTGCCAGCAGCTCCCCTAGCACAGATACGCAGTATTTT. Encoded protein: CASSSPSTDTQYF.

The rearrangement uses TRBV27 and TRBJ2-7; D is undetermined. Per germline, CDR1 MNHEY and CDR2 SMNVEV (reference sequence). Between the trimmed V and J ends, which lost 4 bases and 4 bases, there was a span of 11 bases. CDR3 size: 13 residues. The CDR3 loop is CASSSPPLYEQYF. In DNA, the CDR3 is TGTGCCAGCAGTTCCCCGCCCCTATACGAGCAGTACTTC.

V is TRBV4-2 and J is TRBJ2-3, with D perhaps matching TRBD1 (6 bases). CDR1 LGHNA and CDR2 YNFKEQ come from the germline V gene. Trimming took 0 bases from V and 5 from J, leaving 12 bases between them. The CDR3 runs 15 residues. CDR3 nucleotides: TGTGCCAGCAGCCAAGATCCGAACAGGGTAGATACGCAGTATTTT. Residues: CASSQDPNRVDTQYF.

The gene calls are TRBV18 and TRBJ1-2; TRBD1 matches at 9 bases. Germline assignment: CDR1 KGHSH and CDR2 LQKENI. J was trimmed by 8 bases and V by 3 bases; bases with no gene match: 10. This CDR3 contains 15 residues. CDR3: CASSPNAGTGIGYTF. CDR3 DNA sequence: TGTGCCAGCTCACCGAATGCCGGGACAGGGATCGGCTACACCTTC.

This clone has just one count. The V gene is TRBV18, the J gene TRBJ2-5; tentative D call: TRBD2 (6 bases). The V gene lost 6 bases and the J gene lost 10 bases, with 18 bases spanning the gap. Looked up from germline, CDR1 is KGHSH and CDR2 is LQKENI. The CDR3 loop spans 13 amino acids. This chain's CDR3 is CASSPWGGADQYF. CDR3 sequence (DNA): TGTGCCAGCTCCCCCTGGGGCGGGGCCGACCAGTACTTC.

This clone was observed a few times. V gene TRBV7-3 combines with J gene TRBJ2-7, with 7 nucleotides matching TRBD2. Germline loops: CDR1 SGHTA, CDR2 FQGTGA. The CDR3 length is 14 residues. The V and J ends lost 5 bases and 1 base, in that order; junction bases with no gene match: 5. CDR3 coding DNA: TGTGCCAGCAGCGCGGACGGGGGGTCCTACGAGCAGTACTTC. It specifies CASSADGGSYEQYF.

The chain recombines TRBV19 with TRBJ2-4, with a tentative D call TRBD1 (5 bases). The CDR3 is 15 amino acids. Germline loops: CDR1 LNHDA, CDR2 SQIVND (reference sequence). V lost 3 bases and J 1 base, leaving 10 bases between the germline ends. Here the CDR3 DNA reads TGTGCCAGTAGTATCAGGGAAGGGGCCAAAAACATTCAGTACTTC. It codes for CASSIREGAKNIQYF.

This sequence joins TRBV30 and TRBJ1-2; no clear D. This CDR3 has 10 amino acids. Per germline, CDR1 GTSNPN and CDR2 SVGIG (reference sequence). The V end lost 2 bases, the J end lost 6 bases, and 4 bases lay between the germline ends. CDR3 residues: CAWSSNGYTF. The CDR3 DNA follows: TGTGCCTGGAGTTCAAATGGCTACACCTTC. Based on the CDR3 plus reference TRBV30 and TRBJ1-2, the full variable domain is SQTIHQWPATLVQPVGSPLSLECTVEGTSNPNLYWYRQAAGRGLQLLFYSVGIGQISSEVPQNLSASRPQDRQFILSSKKLLLSDSGFYLCAWSSNGYTFGSGTRLTVV.